This TCR beta chain was obtained from a study of PD-1 blockade in classical Hodgkin lymphoma. Study-level findings and limits: Complete responders had baseline diversity similar to newly diagnosed patients. Healthy donors were reported to have higher baseline TCR diversity than newly diagnosed patients. At C4D1, TCR diversity had climbed significantly for CD4+ cells, though not for CD8+ cells.

The CDR3 length is 12 residues. J gave up 5 bases and V 4 bases, and 1 base lay outside the gene matches. Per germline, CDR1 SQVTM and CDR2 ANQGSEA. Some clones are missing from TCRdb's copy, which holds only in-frame ones; the method was immunoSEQ multiplex PCR. Of about 13,000 clones detected, approximately 90% appear once; the ten largest clones hold roughly 20%. Following autologous stem cell transplantation, relapse occurred in every patient, and exposure to brentuximab vedotin varied. To note about this clone: As yet, its antigen is unknown.

This clonotype originated in a human donor with classical Hodgkin lymphoma. Sequencing used peripheral blood mononuclear cells (PBMCs), obtained at baseline. The chain carries TRBV29-1 and TRBJ1-2, with TRBD1 matching over 10 bases. This CDR3 reads CSVGQGAYGYTF. CDR3 nucleotide sequence: TGCAGCGTTGGACAGGGGGCTTATGGCTACACCTTC.